The 3 T cell receptor beta chains reported below all come from one sample, sequenced in a study. The sorted Tregs were CD4+CD25+CD127-/low cells. Each CDR3 protein gets one entry after TCRdb re-called the 5' RACE reads with MiXCR. The sample carries more than 55,000 distinct CDR3 sequences, around 20% recorded once. The material sequenced was tumor-infiltrating Tregs sorted from the breast tumor. The receptors stem from a female donor with breast cancer.

This clonotype came up a few times. The chain employs TRBV29-1 and TRBJ1-5; D possibly corresponds to TRBD1 (6 bases). The CDR3 totals 15 residues. Looked up from germline, CDR1 is SQVTM and CDR2 is ANQGSEA. V dropped 4 bases and J dropped 0 bases, with 13 bases sitting between them. CDR3 DNA: TGCAGCGTTGTAGAAGGACAGTTTAGCAATCAGCCCCAGCATTTT. Amino acids: CSVVEGQFSNQPQHF.

This clonotype was observed a handful of times. This chain uses TRBV5-1 with TRBJ2-5; no clear D. Per the germline V gene, CDR1 is SGHRS and CDR2 is YFSETQ. Trimming removed 4 bases from V and 0 bases from J, with 13 bases in between. The CDR3 spans 15 residues. The CDR3 reads CASSQSYRNQETQYF. Written as DNA, the CDR3 is TGCGCCAGCAGCCAGAGCTACAGAAACCAAGAGACCCAGTACTTC.

CDR3 protein: CASSQERVDPEQYF. CDR3 bases: TGCGCCAGCAGCCAAGAGCGTGTCGACCCCGAGCAGTACTTC. The rearrangement links TRBV4-1 to TRBJ2-7, with D unclear. Germline V lookup: CDR1 MGHRA, CDR2 YSYEKL. V gave up 0 bases and J gave up 6 bases, with 12 bases separating them. CDR3 length: 14 amino acids.